The 24 T cell receptor beta chains in this list originate from one sample, sequenced in a study of tumor-infiltrating lymphocytes in primary liver carcinoma. RNA and DNA were co-extracted from about 20-30 mg of unsorted bulk tissue. With around 490 ng total RNA as template and a constant-region primer, TCR beta cDNA was made. ARM-PCR, slightly modified, supplied the TCR beta libraries through three nested multiplex PCR rounds. Two initial PCR rounds of roughly 10 cycles each paired TRBV1-TRBV30 forward primers with a C-beta reverse primer. Via MiXCR, TCRdb re-called the multiplex PCR reads, giving one row per CDR3 protein. The repertoire holds over 100,000 distinct CDR3 sequences, with 65% to 75% as singletons. Input material: tumor-adjacent normal liver tissue. The receptors were gathered from a woman in her sixties or seventies with primary liver carcinoma and hepatitis B virus infection.

The chain combines TRBV7-9 with TRBJ1-1; a possible D gene is TRBD1 (5 bases). V lost 7 bases, J lost 3 bases, and 18 bases lay in between. The CDR3 is 15 amino acids. Germline CDR1 reads SEHNR; CDR2 reads FQNEAQ (reference sequence). The CDR3, as DNA: TGTGCCAGCAACTTCGGGGACGGGGGGGACACTGAAGCTTTCTTT. This gives the protein CASNFGDGGDTEAFF. The full variable domain, its missing parts supplied by reference TRBV7-9 and TRBJ1-1, is DTGVSQNPRHKITKRGQNVTFRCDPISEHNRLYWYRQTLGQGPEFLTYFQNEAQLEKSRLLSDRFSAERPKGSFSTLEIQRTEQGDSAMYLCASNFGDGGDTEAFFGQGTRLTVV.

The count of this clonotype is one. A much bigger clone sits one base away, suggesting this may be a read error. The chain uses TRBV28 and TRBJ2-5; 8 bases are shared with TRBD1. Germline loops: CDR1 MDHEN, CDR2 SYDVKM. Trimming took 7 bases from V and 4 from J; bases not matched to a gene: 8. This CDR3 comprises 14 residues. DNA of the CDR3: TGTGCCAGCAAAGGACTTACAGGGGGAGAGACCCAGTACTTC. Protein sequence: CASKGLTGGETQYF.

The J gene is TRBJ2-1, the V gene TRBV7-8; 8 positions agree with TRBD2. The V gene's germline CDR1 is SGHVS and CDR2 FQNEAQ. The CDR3 is 14 residues long. With V trimmed by 4 bases and J by 10 bases, 9 bases remained unmatched. The CDR3 bases are TGTGCCAGCAGCTACATAGCGGGAAGTGGGGAGCAGTTCTTC. Translating it yields CASSYIAGSGEQFF.

About this clonotype: A much bigger clone sits one base away, suggesting this may be a read error. The V gene is TRBV28, the J gene TRBJ2-7; 8 bases match TRBD1. Germline CDR1 reads MDHEN; CDR2 reads SYDVKM. CDR3 length: 13 residues. J lost 0 bases, V lost 11 bases, and 6 bases had no gene match. The CDR3 is CAPRTGSSYEQYF. The CDR3 DNA reads TGTGCCCCGCGGACAGGGTCCTCCTACGAGCAGTACTTC. Complete variable domain (other parts from reference TRBV28 and TRBJ2-7): DVKVTQSSRYLVKRTGEKVFLECVQDMDHENMFWYRQDPGLGLRLIYFSYDVKMKEKGDIPEGYSVSREKKERFSLILESASTNQTSMYLCAPRTGSSYEQYFGPGTRLTVT.

This clonotype is categorized as large. The chain couples TRBV11-1 to TRBJ2-7, with D perhaps matching TRBD1 or TRBD2 (6 bases each). Germline CDR1 reads SGHAT; CDR2 reads FQDESV (reference sequence). V lost 5 bases and J lost 6, with 20 bases in between. This CDR3 is 15 amino acids long. CDR3 nucleotides: TGTGCCAGCAGCCCTCGGACAGCAGGACTACGCGAGCAGTACTTC. Encoded protein: CASSPRTAGLREQYF.

Comment on this clonotype: This may come from a read error, since a much larger clone is one base off. The chain joins TRBV7-9 to TRBJ2-6; D possibly corresponds to TRBD2 (5 bases). The CDR3 extends over 19 amino acids. Looked up from germline, CDR1 is SEHNR and CDR2 is FQNEAQ (reference sequence). V was clipped by 1 base and J by 0 bases, with 16 bases between them. The CDR3, as DNA: TGTGCCAGCAGCTTAGGAGGGCAGAACCGATACTCTGGGGCCAACGTCCTGACTTTC. It specifies CASSLGGQNRYSGANVLTF.

The sample holds many counts of this clonotype. The chain uses TRBV5-1 and TRBJ1-2; TRBD1 might be the D (5 bases). The CDR3 has 13 amino acids. V lost 4 bases and J lost 4, with 11 bases in between. Germline V gives CDR1 SGHRS, CDR2 YFSETQ. Here the CDR3 DNA reads TGCGCCAGCAGCCTAGGACACGGCTATGGCTACACCTTC. This gives the protein CASSLGHGYGYTF.

This clonotype was observed many times. This sequence joins TRBV29-1 and TRBJ2-3, with 8 bases lining up with TRBD2. The CDR3 consists of 12 residues. Germline V CDR1 and CDR2: SQVTM, ANQGSEA. J was trimmed by 5 bases and V by 8 bases; bases with no gene match: 6. The chain's CDR3 is CSLTSAGDTQYF. The CDR3 DNA sequence: TGCAGCCTGACTAGCGCCGGAGATACGCAGTATTTT.

A few counts support this clonotype. The CDR3 protein is CASSQGGELFF. In DNA form, the CDR3 reads TGTGCCAGCAGTCAAGGGGGGGAGCTGTTTTTT. V is TRBV2 and J is TRBJ2-2; D not certain. From germline, CDR1 is SNHLY and CDR2 FYNNEI. Trimming took off 5 bases at V and 8 bases at J, with 6 bases between the two ends. The CDR3 has 11 residues.

CDR3 residues: CSAAAGPGISEKLFF. Here the CDR3 DNA reads TGCAGCGCTGCTGCAGGGCCCGGGATCAGTGAAAAACTGTTTTTT. V usage is TRBV29-1 and J usage is TRBJ1-4, with D possibly matching TRBD1 (5 bases). With 7 bases removed from V and 7 bases from J, the gap between germline ends came to 22 bases. This CDR3 is 15 amino acids long. Germline V gene sequence: CDR1 SQVTM, CDR2 ANQGSEA. The complete variable domain, with remaining parts taken from reference TRBV29-1 and TRBJ1-4, reads SAVISQKPSRDICQRGTSLTIQCQVDSQVTMMFWYRQQPGQSLTLIATANQGSEATYESGFVIDKFPISRPNLTFSTLTVSNMSPEDSSIYLCSAAAGPGISEKLFFGSGTQLSVL.

Points on this clonotype: A much larger clone lies a single base off, so this may be a read error. The chain joins TRBV7-9 to TRBJ1-3; the D is unclear. Trimming removed 5 bases from V and 0 bases from J, with 14 bases in between. Germline assignment: CDR1 SEHNR and CDR2 FQNEAQ (reference sequence). The CDR3 has 16 amino acids. The DNA of the CDR3 is TGTGCCAGCAGCGCCGCGAGACGACTCTCTGGAAACACCATATATTTT. It yields the protein CASSAARRLSGNTIYF.

To note about this clonotype: The junction differs from germline at one of its ends, possibly a read error. The chain uses TRBV4-1 and TRBJ1-3; 9 bases fit TRBD1. Germline lookup yields CDR1 MGHRA and CDR2 YSYEKL. The CDR3 runs 17 residues. The CDR3 loop reads CGSSQEQKTGGGNTIYF. DNA for the CDR3: TGCGGCAGCAGCCAAGAACAAAAGACAGGGGGTGGAAACACCATATATTTT.

As for this clonotype: One end of the junction does not line up with germline, which may come from a read error. V and J are TRBV11-2 and TRBJ2-7, with a tentative D call TRBD2 (7 bases). Germline V gene lookup returns CDR1 SGHAT and CDR2 FQNNGV. The CDR3 spans 13 residues. As DNA, the CDR3 is TGTGCCAGCGGCTCCGGGGGGCCCTACGAGCAGCACTTC. This sequence encodes CASGSGGPYEQHF.

Remarks on this clonotype: A clone one base away is much larger, so this may be a read error. The final CDR3 position lacks the conserved phenylalanine or tryptophan, pointing to a likely read error. This rearrangement joins TRBV28 to TRBJ2-6; tentatively, D is TRBD1 (5 bases). This CDR3 has 16 residues. Germline V gives CDR1 MDHEN, CDR2 SYDVKM. Deletions cut 8 bases from V and 4 bases from J, with 18 bases between. In DNA, the CDR3 is TGTGCCAGCTCCCTGTCAGGGTTCGCGGGGGCCAACGTCCTGACTTCC. It encodes CASSLSGFAGANVLTS.

This clonotype was counted at least ten times. This chain connects TRBV5-4 to TRBJ2-4; D is perhaps TRBD2 (6 bases). The CDR3 covers 14 residues. Trimming shortened V by 4 bases and J by 6 bases, and 14 bases separated the two germline ends. Germline assignment: CDR1 SGHNT and CDR2 YYREEE (reference sequence). CDR3 sequence (DNA): TGTGCCAGCAGCGTCACGGGGGAGCTAAACATTCAGTACTTC. Its translation: CASSVTGELNIQYF.

With respect to this clonotype: One junction end disagrees with the germline gene, perhaps due to a read error. The CDR3 region has the DNA TGTGACAGCAGCCTACTAGGGACCCAGCATTTC. Translation: CDSSLLGTQHF. The J gene is TRBJ2-5, the V gene TRBV11-2; D may match TRBD1 or TRBD2 (5 bases each). CDR1 and CDR2 from the germline V gene are SGHAT and FQNNGV. The CDR3 spans 11 residues.

Details on this clonotype: A much larger clone differs from this one at a single base, so this may be a read error. The chain employs TRBV7-8 and TRBJ2-3; the D call may be TRBD1 or TRBD2 (5 bases each). Germline CDR1 SGHVS, CDR2 FQNEAQ. The germline V and J ends were trimmed by 5 bases and 3 bases, with 24 bases remaining between them. This CDR3 has 18 amino acids. In DNA form, the CDR3 reads TGTGCCAGCAGCGTACTCGGACAAGCGGCGGTGGAAACAGATACGCAGTATTTT. Amino acids: CASSVLGQAAVETDTQYF. Full variable domain (missing parts from reference TRBV7-8 and TRBJ2-3): GAGVSQSPRYKVAKRGQDVALRCDPISGHVSLFWYQQALGQGPEFLTYFQNEAQLDKSGLPSDRFFAERPEGSVSTLKIQRTQQEDSAVYLCASSVLGQAAVETDTQYFGPGTRLTVL.

A remark on this clonotype: A much bigger clone sits one base away, suggesting this may be a read error. This chain uses TRBV28 with TRBJ2-1; D is uncertain. The CDR3 is 16 residues long. CDR1 is MDHEN, CDR2 SYDVKM, per germline. Trimming pared 7 bases from V and 4 bases from J, leaving 20 bases between. The CDR3 coding sequence is TGTGCCAGCACCCCCGCTGAGTCTAGAAGGTACAATGAGCAGTTCTTC. Residues: CASTPAESRRYNEQFF.

To note about this clonotype: Compared with germline, one end of the junction differs, possibly owing to a read error. The chain recombines TRBV14 with TRBJ2-5; D is ambiguous. Per germline, CDR1 SGHDN and CDR2 FVKESK. The CDR3 runs 17 residues. As DNA, the CDR3 is TGTGCCGGCAGCCAAAGATTCGGCCATCTCGGACGAGAGACCCAGTACTTC. Protein: CAGSQRFGHLGRETQYF.

The rearrangement links TRBV7-3 to TRBJ2-5, with 8 bases matching TRBD2. The V gene end was trimmed by 5 bases and the J gene end by 6 bases; junction bases not matched to a gene: 5. The length of the CDR3 is 13 residues. Germline V gives CDR1 SGHTA, CDR2 FQGTGA. CDR3 protein: CASSPSGSKTQYF. As DNA, the CDR3 is TGTGCCAGCAGCCCAAGCGGGAGTAAGACCCAGTACTTC.

For this clonotype: Relative to the germline gene, one junction end is altered; a read error may explain this. The chain recombines TRBV5-1 with TRBJ1-1; 9 bases agree with TRBD1. Germline CDR1 reads SGHRS; CDR2 reads YFSETQ. The CDR3 spans 15 residues. The CDR3 spells CASSAGTGSATEVFF. The DNA for the CDR3 is TGCGCCAGCAGCGCCGGGACAGGGTCGGCCACTGAAGTTTTCTTT.

Of note for this clonotype: A read error may produce the germline difference seen at one junction end. The chain employs TRBV11-1 and TRBJ2-3; TRBD2 matches 7 bases. Germline loops: CDR1 SGHAT, CDR2 FQDESV (reference sequence). The CDR3 contains 14 residues. The CDR3 DNA is TGTGCCAGTAGCTTAAGGCAACGTGCGGGAGAATATCACTTT. This translates into CASSLRQRAGEYHF.

In the case of this clonotype: The junction departs from the called germline gene at one end, perhaps through a read error. This chain connects TRBV5-4 to TRBJ2-2, with 10 bases that match TRBD1. CDR3 size: 16 residues. Germline CDR1 is SGHNT and CDR2 is YYREEE (reference sequence). CDR3 sequence: CPSSWGTGANTGELFF. CDR3 coding DNA: TGTCCCAGTAGCTGGGGGACAGGGGCCAACACCGGGGAGCTGTTTTTT.

About this clonotype itself: A read error may account for a junction end that differs from germline. This chain joins TRBV6-2 or TRBV6-3 and TRBJ2-7, with D perhaps given as TRBD1 or TRBD2 (5 bases each). The CDR3 covers 12 residues. CDR1 is MNHEY and CDR2 is SVGEGT in the germline V gene. The CDR3 reads CAPSGTPREQYF. As DNA, the CDR3 is TGCGCCCCCTCCGGGACCCCCCGCGAGCAGTACTTC.